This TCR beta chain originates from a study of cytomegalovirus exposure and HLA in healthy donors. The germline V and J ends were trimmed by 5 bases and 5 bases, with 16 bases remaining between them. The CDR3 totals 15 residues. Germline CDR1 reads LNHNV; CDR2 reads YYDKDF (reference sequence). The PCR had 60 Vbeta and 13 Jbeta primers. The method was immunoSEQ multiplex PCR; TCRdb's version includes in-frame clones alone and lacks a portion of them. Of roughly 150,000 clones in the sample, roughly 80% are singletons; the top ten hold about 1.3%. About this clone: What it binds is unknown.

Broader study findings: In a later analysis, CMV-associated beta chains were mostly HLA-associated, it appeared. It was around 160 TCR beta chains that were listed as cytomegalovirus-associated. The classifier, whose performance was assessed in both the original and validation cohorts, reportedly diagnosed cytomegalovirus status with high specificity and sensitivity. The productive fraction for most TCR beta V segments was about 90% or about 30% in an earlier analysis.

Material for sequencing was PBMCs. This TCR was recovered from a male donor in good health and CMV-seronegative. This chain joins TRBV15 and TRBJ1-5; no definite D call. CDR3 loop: CATSGEEGSDQPQHF. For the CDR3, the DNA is TGTGCCACCAGCGGGGAGGAGGGAAGTGATCAGCCCCAGCATTTT. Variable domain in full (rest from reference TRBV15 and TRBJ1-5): DAMVIQNPRYQVTQFGKPVTLSCSQTLNHNVMYWYQQKSSQAPKLLFHYYDKDFNNEADTPDNFQSRRPNTSFCFLDIRSPGLGDTAMYLCATSGEEGSDQPQHFGDGTRLSIL.